What follows are 3 T cell receptor beta chains derived from one specimen sequenced in a study of T cells in Graves' hyperthyroidism and ophthalmopathy (dated by TCRdb to between 2019 and 2020). Library preparation used multiplex PCR. Reads for this sample came from an Illumina HiSeq 2000. The TCR beta CDR3 regions were amplified from RNA transcripts. For the first round of RT-PCR on the TCR CDR3, the HTBI primer set was used together with the Qiagen OneStep RT-PCR kit. TCRdb reanalyzed the raw reads on its own, using fastp at Q25 for trimming and MiXCR for clone calling, and kept in-frame beta chains. Identical CDR3 proteins give one entry, which carries the most common genes and DNA. This sample holds nearly 750,000 distinct CDR3 sequences; 30% to 40% were observed only once. Around 32% of the sample belongs to the ten largest clones. Sequencing input: blood. Source of these receptors: a woman aged 40 to 50 with Graves' hyperthyroidism.

This clonotype was seen only a few times. CDR3 residues: CSARADRTGDTGELFF. Here the CDR3 DNA reads TGCAGTGCTAGAGCCGATAGGACAGGGGACACCGGGGAGCTGTTTTTT. V gene TRBV20-1 combines with J gene TRBJ2-2; 9 bases are a match to TRBD1. Trimming removed 1 base from V and 3 bases from J; junction bases left unmatched: 6. Germline V gives CDR1 DFQATT, CDR2 SNEGSKA (reference sequence). There are 16 residues in the CDR3.

The chain combines TRBV19 with TRBJ1-5; D gene ambiguous. V dropped 5 bases and J dropped 0 bases, with 8 bases sitting between them. The germline V gene encodes CDR1 LNHDA and CDR2 SQIVND (reference sequence). The CDR3 is 14 residues long. The CDR3 reads CASSFYTSNQPQHF. CDR3 coding DNA: TGTGCCAGTAGTTTCTACACTAGCAATCAGCCCCAGCATTTT.

This clonotype was recorded a few times. V is TRBV6-5 and J is TRBJ2-5; perhaps TRBD2 as D (6 bases). The CDR3 totals 14 residues. From germline, CDR1 is MNHEY and CDR2 SVGAGI. V lost 6 bases, J lost 7 bases, and 18 bases lay in between. The DNA for the CDR3 is TGTGCCAGCAGGCGAACCCTAGGCGGGGTGACCCAGTACTTC. Encoded protein: CASRRTLGGVTQYF.